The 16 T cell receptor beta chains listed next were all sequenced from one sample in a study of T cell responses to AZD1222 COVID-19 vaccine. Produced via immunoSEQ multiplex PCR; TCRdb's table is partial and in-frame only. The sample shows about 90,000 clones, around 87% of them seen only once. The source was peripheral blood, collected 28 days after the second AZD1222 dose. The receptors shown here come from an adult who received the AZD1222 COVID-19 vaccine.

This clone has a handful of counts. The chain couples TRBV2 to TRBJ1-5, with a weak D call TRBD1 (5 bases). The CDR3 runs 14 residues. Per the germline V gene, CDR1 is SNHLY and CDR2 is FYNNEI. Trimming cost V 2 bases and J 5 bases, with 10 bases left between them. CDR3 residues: CASSEPGLHQPQHF. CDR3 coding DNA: TGTGCCAGCAGTGAACCGGGGCTCCATCAGCCCCAGCATTTT.

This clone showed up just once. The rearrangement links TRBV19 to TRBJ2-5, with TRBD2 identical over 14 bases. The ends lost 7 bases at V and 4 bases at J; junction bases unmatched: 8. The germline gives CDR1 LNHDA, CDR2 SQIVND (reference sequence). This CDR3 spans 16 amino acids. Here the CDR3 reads CASTPGLAGVGETQYF. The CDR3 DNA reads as TGTGCCAGTACCCCGGGACTAGCGGGAGTTGGAGAGACCCAGTACTTC.

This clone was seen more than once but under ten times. CDR3 loop: CASSPSSAGNTEAFF. Written as DNA, the CDR3 is TGTGCCAGCTCACCATCGTCGGCAGGCAACACTGAAGCTTTCTTT. This chain joins TRBV18 and TRBJ1-1; D is uncertain. With 2 bases removed from V and 2 bases from J, the gap between germline ends came to 12 bases. The CDR3 totals 15 residues. The germline gives CDR1 KGHSH, CDR2 LQKENI.

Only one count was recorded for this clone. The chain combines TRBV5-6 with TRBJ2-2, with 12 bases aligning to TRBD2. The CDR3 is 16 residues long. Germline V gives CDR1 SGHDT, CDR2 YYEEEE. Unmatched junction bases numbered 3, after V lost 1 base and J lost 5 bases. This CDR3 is CASSLRTSGETGELFF. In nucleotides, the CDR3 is TGTGCCAGCAGCTTGAGGACTAGCGGGGAAACCGGGGAGCTGTTTTTT.

The CDR3 region is CATSRGGQGLYNEQFF. In nucleotides, the CDR3 is TGTGCCACCAGCAGAGGGGGACAAGGGCTTTACAATGAGCAGTTCTTC. The chain employs TRBV15 and TRBJ2-1; possibly TRBD1 for D (6 bases). CDR1 is LNHNV, CDR2 YYDKDF, per germline (reference sequence). The CDR3 consists of 16 residues. The V gene lost 1 base and the J gene lost 4 bases, with 14 bases spanning the gap.

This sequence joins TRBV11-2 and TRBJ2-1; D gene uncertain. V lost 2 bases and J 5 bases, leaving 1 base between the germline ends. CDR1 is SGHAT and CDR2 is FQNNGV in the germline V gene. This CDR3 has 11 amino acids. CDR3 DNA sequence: TGTGCCAGCAGCTTACACAATGAGCAGTTCTTC. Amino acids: CASSLHNEQFF.

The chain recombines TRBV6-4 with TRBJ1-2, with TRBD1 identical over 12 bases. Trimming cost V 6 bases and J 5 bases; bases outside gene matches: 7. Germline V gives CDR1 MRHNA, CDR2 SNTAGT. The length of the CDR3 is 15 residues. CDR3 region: CASSQGQGASYGYTF. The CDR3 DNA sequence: TGTGCCAGCAGCCAGGGACAGGGGGCATCGTATGGCTACACCTTC.

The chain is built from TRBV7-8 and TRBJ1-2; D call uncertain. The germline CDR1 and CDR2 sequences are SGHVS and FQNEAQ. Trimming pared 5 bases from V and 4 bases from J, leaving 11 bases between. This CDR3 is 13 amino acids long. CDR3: CASSPGGSYGYTF. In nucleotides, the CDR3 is TGTGCCAGCAGCCCCGGTGGTAGCTATGGCTACACCTTC.

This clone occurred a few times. In DNA, the CDR3 is TGTGCCAGCAGTTTCTCCGACGGGGGTATGAACACTGAAGCTTTCTTT. Its translation: CASSFSDGGMNTEAFF. This chain connects TRBV6-5 to TRBJ1-1, with D possibly matching TRBD1 (5 bases). CDR1 MNHEY and CDR2 SVGAGI come from the germline V gene. Trimming pared 4 bases from V and 0 bases from J, leaving 15 bases between. The CDR3 consists of 16 residues.

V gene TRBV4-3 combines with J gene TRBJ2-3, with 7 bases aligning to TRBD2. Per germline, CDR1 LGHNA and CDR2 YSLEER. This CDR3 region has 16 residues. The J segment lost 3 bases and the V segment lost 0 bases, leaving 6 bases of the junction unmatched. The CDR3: CASSQDVGLPTDTQYF. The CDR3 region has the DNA TGCGCCAGCAGCCAAGATGTGGGACTACCTACAGATACGCAGTATTTT.

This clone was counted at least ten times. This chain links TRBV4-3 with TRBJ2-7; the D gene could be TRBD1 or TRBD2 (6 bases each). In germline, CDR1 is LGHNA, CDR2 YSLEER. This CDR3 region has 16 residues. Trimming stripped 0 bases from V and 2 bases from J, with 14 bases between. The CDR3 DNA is TGCGCCAGCAGCCAAGAGGAGGGGGACACCACCTACGAGCAGTACTTC. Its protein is CASSQEEGDTTYEQYF.

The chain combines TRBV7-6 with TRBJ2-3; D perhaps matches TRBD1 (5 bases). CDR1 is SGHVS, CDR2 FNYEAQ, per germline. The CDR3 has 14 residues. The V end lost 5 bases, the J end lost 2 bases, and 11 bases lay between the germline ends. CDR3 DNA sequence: TGTGCCAGCAGCCCAGGGCAGACCACAGATACGCAGTATTTT. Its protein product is CASSPGQTTDTQYF.

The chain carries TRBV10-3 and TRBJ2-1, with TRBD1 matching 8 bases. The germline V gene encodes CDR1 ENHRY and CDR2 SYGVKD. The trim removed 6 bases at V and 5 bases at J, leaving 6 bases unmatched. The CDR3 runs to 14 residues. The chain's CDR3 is CAISLGQVNNEQFF. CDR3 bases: TGTGCCATCAGCCTGGGACAGGTAAACAATGAGCAGTTCTTC.

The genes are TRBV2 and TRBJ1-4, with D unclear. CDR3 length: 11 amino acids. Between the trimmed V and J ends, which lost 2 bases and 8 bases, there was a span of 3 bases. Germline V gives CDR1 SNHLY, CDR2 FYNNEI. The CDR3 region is CASSEFEKLFF. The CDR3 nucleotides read TGTGCCAGCAGTGAATTCGAAAAACTGTTTTTT.

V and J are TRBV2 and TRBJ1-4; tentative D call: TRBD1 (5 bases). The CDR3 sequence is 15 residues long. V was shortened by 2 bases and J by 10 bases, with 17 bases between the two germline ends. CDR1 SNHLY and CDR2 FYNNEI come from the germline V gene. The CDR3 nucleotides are TGTGCCAGCAGTGAACAGGGTCGGTCGTTCGGAAAACTGTTTTTT. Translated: CASSEQGRSFGKLFF.

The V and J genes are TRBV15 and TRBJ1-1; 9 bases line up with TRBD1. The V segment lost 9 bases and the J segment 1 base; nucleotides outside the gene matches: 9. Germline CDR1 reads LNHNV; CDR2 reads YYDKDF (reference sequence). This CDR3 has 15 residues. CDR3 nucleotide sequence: TGTGCCACAACAAAGTGGGGACAGGGGAACACTGAAGCTTTCTTT. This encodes CATTKWGQGNTEAFF.